The source of this TCR beta chain is a study of T cells in localized non-small cell lung cancer. General study results and limits: Without multi-region sequencing, intratumor heterogeneity could not be excluded. Uninvolved neighboring lung showed the greatest T cell clonality, exceeding tumor. Appearances in adjacent lung were noted for a median approximately 58 of the top 100 tumor clones.

This clone was counted a single time. The antigen remains unidentified. Germline V gene lookup returns CDR1 SQVTM and CDR2 ANQGSEA. V was trimmed by 4 bases and J by 8 bases, leaving 17 bases between them. The CDR3 is made up of 13 amino acids. This table comes from immunoSEQ multiplex PCR, and its TCRdb copy is limited to in-frame clones, with some not included. Of 2,500 to 3,500 clones listed, roughly 27% are singletons. This sequence joins TRBV29-1 and TRBJ1-1; no reliable D call. The clonotype was recovered from a woman aged 40 to 75 with stage III lung adenocarcinoma. The material sequenced was lung tumor tissue, taken before any cancer treatment. CDR3 loop: CSVALDGFSEAFF. The CDR3 DNA follows: TGCAGCGTTGCTTTAGACGGCTTCTCCGAAGCTTTCTTT.